This TCR beta chain emerged from a study of cytomegalovirus exposure and HLA in healthy donors. Study observations and caveats: Solely CMV serostatus was available to characterize immune exposure. Cytomegalovirus association was assigned to about 180 TCR beta chains. The authors reported that TCR beta sequences could predict HLA-A and HLA-B alleles. These predictions were accurate for most subjects in the first cohort.

PCR primers comprised 60 Vbeta and 13 Jbeta primers. Some clones are missing from TCRdb's copy, which holds only in-frame ones; the method was immunoSEQ multiplex PCR. Of approximately 110,000 clones in the sample, about three quarters were seen once. V lost 3 bases to trimming and J lost 4 bases; unmatched junction nucleotides: 2. This CDR3 comprises 14 residues. The germline V gene encodes CDR1 LNHDA and CDR2 SQIVND (reference sequence). About this clone: Its target is unknown.

Sequenced sample: PBMCs. The chain combines TRBV19 with TRBJ2-4, with 8 positions matching TRBD2. The source is a female donor in good health and CMV-seropositive. For the CDR3, the DNA is TGTGCCAGTAGTATGATAGCGGGGAAAAACATTCAGTACTTC. It yields the protein CASSMIAGKNIQYF. Complete variable domain (other parts from reference TRBV19 and TRBJ2-4): DGGITQSPKYLFRKEGQNVTLSCEQNLNHDAMYWYRQDPGQGLRLIYYSQIVNDFQKGDIAEGYSVSREKKESFPLTVTSAQKNPTAFYLCASSMIAGKNIQYFGAGTRLSVL.